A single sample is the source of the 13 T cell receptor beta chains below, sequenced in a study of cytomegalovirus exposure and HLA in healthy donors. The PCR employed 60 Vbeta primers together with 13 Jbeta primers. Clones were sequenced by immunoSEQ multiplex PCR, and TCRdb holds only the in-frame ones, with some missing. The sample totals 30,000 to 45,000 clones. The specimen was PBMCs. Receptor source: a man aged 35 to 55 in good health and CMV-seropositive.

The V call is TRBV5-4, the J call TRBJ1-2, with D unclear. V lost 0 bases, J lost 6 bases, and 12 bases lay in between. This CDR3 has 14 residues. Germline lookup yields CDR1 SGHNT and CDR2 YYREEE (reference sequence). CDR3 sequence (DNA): TGTGCCAGCAGCTTGGTAATGAGCTTTGATGGCTACACCTTC. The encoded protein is CASSLVMSFDGYTF.

CDR3 nucleotide sequence: TGTGCCAGCAGCTCGGGACAGAACACCGGGGAGCTGTTTTTT. This sequence encodes CASSSGQNTGELFF. This rearrangement joins TRBV7-6 to TRBJ2-2; tentative D call: TRBD1 (6 bases). Germline assignment: CDR1 SGHVS and CDR2 FNYEAQ. The CDR3 runs 14 residues. Trimming removed 4 bases from V and 1 base from J, with 7 bases in between. Based on the CDR3 plus reference TRBV7-6 and TRBJ2-2, the full variable domain is GAGVSQSPRYKVTKRGQDVALRCDPISGHVSLYWYRQALGQGPEFLTYFNYEAQQDKSGLPNDRFSAERPEGSISTLTIQRTEQRDSAMYRCASSSGQNTGELFFGEGSRLTVL.

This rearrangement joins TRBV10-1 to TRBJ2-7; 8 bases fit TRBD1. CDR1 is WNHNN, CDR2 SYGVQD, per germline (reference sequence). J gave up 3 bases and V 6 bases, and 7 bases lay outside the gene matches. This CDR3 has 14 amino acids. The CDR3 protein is CASRSGTGVYEQYF. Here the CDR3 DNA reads TGCGCCAGCAGGTCCGGGACAGGAGTCTACGAGCAGTACTTC.

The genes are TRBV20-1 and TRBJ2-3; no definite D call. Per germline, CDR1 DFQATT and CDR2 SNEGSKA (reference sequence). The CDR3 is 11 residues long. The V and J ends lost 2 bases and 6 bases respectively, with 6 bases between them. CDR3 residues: CSARPVDTQYF. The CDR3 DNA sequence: TGCAGTGCTAGACCCGTCGATACGCAGTATTTT.

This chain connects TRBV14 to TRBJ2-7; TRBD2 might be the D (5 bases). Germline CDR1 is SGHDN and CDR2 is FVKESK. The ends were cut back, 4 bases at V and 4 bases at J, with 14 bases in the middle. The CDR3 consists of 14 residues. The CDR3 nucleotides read TGTGCCAGCAGCCTCGACCGACCGGGGTACGAGCAGTACTTC. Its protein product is CASSLDRPGYEQYF.

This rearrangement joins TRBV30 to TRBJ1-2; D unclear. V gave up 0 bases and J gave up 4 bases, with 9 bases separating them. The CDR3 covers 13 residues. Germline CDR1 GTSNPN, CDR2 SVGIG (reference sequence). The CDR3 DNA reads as TGTGCCTGGAGTGTACAAGGGAGCTATGGCTACACCTTC. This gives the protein CAWSVQGSYGYTF.

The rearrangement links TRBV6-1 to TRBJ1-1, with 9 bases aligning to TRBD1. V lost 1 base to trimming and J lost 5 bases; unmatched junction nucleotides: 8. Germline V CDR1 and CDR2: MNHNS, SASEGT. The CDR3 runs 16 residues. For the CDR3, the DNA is TGTGCCAGCAGTGAAGGGGACAGGGAGATGGGGACTGAAGCTTTCTTT. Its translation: CASSEGDREMGTEAFF.

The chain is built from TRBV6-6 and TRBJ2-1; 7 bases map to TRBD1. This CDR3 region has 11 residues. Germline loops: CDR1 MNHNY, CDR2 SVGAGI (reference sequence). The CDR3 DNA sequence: TGTGCGACAGGGATTAGGAATGAGCAGTTCTTC. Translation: CATGIRNEQFF.

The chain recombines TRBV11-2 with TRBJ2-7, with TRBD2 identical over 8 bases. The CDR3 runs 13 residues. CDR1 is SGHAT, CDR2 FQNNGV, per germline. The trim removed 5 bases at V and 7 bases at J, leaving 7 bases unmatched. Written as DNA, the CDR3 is TGTGCCAGCAGCACTCAGCGGGAGAAGGAGCAGTACTTC. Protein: CASSTQREKEQYF.

CDR3 sequence (DNA): TGTGCCAGCAGCCTCCGGACAACCCCCCTATTTTACAATGAGCAGTTCTTC. Amino acids: CASSLRTTPLFYNEQFF. The chain has TRBV4-2 and TRBJ2-1; possible D gene TRBD1, 5 bases. CDR1 is LGHNA and CDR2 is YNFKEQ in the germline V gene. CDR3 length: 17 amino acids. Between the trimmed V and J ends, which lost 4 bases and 4 bases, there was a span of 20 bases.

CDR3 DNA sequence: TGTGCCAGCAGCAGAGACTCCATCTCCTACGAGCAGTACTTC. Translated: CASSRDSISYEQYF. The chain uses TRBV7-8 and TRBJ2-7; D is uncertain. Germline V gives CDR1 SGHVS, CDR2 FQNEAQ. V shed 5 bases and J shed 0 bases, with 11 bases lying between them. The CDR3 runs 14 residues. Full variable domain (rest looked up from reference TRBV7-8 and TRBJ2-7): GAGVSQSPRYKVAKRGQDVALRCDPISGHVSLFWYQQALGQGPEFLTYFQNEAQLDKSGLPSDRFFAERPEGSVSTLKIQRTQQEDSAVYLCASSRDSISYEQYFGPGTRLTVT.

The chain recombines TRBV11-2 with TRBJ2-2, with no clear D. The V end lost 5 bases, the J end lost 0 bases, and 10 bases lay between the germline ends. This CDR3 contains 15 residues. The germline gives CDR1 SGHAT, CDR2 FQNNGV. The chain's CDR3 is CASSPVNPNTGELFF. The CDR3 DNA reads TGTGCCAGCAGCCCGGTGAACCCGAACACCGGGGAGCTGTTTTTT. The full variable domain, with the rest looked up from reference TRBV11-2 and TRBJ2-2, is EAGVAQSPRYKIIEKRQSVAFWCNPISGHATLYWYQQILGQGPKLLIQFQNNGVVDDSQLPKDRFSAERLKGVDSTLKIQPAKLEDSAVYLCASSPVNPNTGELFFGEGSRLTVL.

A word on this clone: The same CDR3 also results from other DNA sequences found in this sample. CDR3 amino acids: CASSFASSYEQYF. The CDR3 DNA reads TGTGCCAGCAGCTTCGCTAGCTCCTACGAGCAGTACTTC. The chain uses TRBV5-6 and TRBJ2-7, with D unclear. With 2 bases removed from V and 0 bases from J, the gap between germline ends came to 6 bases. This CDR3 is 13 amino acids long. Per the germline V gene, CDR1 is SGHDT and CDR2 is YYEEEE.